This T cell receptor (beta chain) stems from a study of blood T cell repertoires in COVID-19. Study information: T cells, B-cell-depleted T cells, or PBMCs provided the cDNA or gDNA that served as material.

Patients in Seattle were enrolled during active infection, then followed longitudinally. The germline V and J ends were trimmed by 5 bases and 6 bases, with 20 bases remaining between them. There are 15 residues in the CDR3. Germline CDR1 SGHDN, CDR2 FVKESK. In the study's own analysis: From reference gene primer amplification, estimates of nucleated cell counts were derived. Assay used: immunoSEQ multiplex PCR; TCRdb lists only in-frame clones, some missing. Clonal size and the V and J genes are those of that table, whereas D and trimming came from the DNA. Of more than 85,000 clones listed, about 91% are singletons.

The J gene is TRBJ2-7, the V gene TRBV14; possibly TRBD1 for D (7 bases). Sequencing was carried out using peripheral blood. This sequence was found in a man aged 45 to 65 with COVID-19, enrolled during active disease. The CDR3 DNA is TGTGCCAGCAGCTCCCAGGGGGAGGTCGCGTCCGAGCAGTACTTC. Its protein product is CASSSQGEVASEQYF.